The rows below give T cell receptor beta chains drawn from one sample of a study of technical replicates of blood from a handful of donors. Sequenced by immunoSEQ multiplex PCR; TCRdb stores in-frame clones only, minus some. The table records around 50,000 clones, roughly 94% of them present only once. Input material: T cells isolated from PBMCs. These TCRs come from a human donor in good health. CDR3s leave out the opening cysteine and the closing phenylalanine or tryptophan.

V: TRBV6-5; CDR3: ASSSDRMAQY
V: TRBV6-6; CDR3: ASSYSTSGAYNEQF
V: TRBV11-3; CDR3: ASSFGGAKNIQY
V: TRBV9; CDR3: ASSKARDTRNSPLH
V: TRBV5-5; CDR3: ASSLGGDRGSSYNSPLH
V: TRBV29-1; CDR3: SVWDRGFETEAF
V: TRBV7-3; CDR3: ASSSGTSGVDTQY
V: TRBV11-2; CDR3: ASSSSRGQAFNEQF
V: TRBV29-1; CDR3: SVEEGTAGYT
V: TRBV5-1; CDR3: ASSFQGALADTQY
V: TRBV29-1; CDR3: SVDGPGIAQETQY
V: TRBV28; CDR3: ASSLSGFRQY
V: TRBV7-9; CDR3: ASSLPHLAGEETQY
V: TRBV20-1; CDR3: SASPGLEQF
V: TRBV11-3; CDR3: ASSRGQGYYNEQF
V: TRBV7-9; CDR3: ASSLVGGNTAF
V: TRBV12-5; CDR3: ASGSWTGAYNEQF
V: TRBV10-3; CDR3: AMGQGNTGELF